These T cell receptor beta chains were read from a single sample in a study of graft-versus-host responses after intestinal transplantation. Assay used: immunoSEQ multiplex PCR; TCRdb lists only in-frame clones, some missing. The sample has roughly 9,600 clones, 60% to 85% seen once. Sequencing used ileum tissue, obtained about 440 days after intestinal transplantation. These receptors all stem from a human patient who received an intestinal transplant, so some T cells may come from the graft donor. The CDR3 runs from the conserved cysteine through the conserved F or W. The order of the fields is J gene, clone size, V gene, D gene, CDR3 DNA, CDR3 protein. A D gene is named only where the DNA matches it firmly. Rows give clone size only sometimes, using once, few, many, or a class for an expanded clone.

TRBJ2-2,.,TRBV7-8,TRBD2,TGTGCCAGCAGCTTAGGCCTAGCGGGGAACACCGGGGAGCTGTTTTTT,CASSLGLAGNTGELFF
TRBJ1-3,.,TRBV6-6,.,TGTGCCAGCAGTTACACGGGGGGTCCTGGAAACACCATATATTTT,CASSYTGGPGNTIYF
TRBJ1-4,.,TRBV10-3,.,TGTGCCATCAGTGAGGGGACAACCCCAGGGGAAAAACTGTTTTTT,CAISEGTTPGEKLFF
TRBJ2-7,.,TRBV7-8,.,TGTGCCAGCAGCCCGAGGACTACCCGCGGCGAGCAGTACTTC,CASSPRTTRGEQYF
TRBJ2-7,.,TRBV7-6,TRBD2,TGTGCCAGCAGCTCCTTAGCGGGGGCCATCGAGCAGTACTTC,CASSSLAGAIEQYF
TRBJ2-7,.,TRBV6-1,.,TGTGCCAGCAATGAAGGGGTGGCAGACCCCGAGCAGTACTTC,CASNEGVADPEQYF
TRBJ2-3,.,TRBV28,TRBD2,TGTGCCAGCAGTTTTCCCACTCCCTTCAGCGGGGGGGAAAGAGATACGCAGTATTTT,CASSFPTPFSGGERDTQYF
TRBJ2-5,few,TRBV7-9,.,TGTGCCAGCAGCTTAGGAGGGCGGGGGCAAGGCGTGACCCAGTACTTC,CASSLGGRGQGVTQYF
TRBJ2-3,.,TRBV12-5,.,TGTGCTAGTGGTTCTGGTGCAGGGGGCGCGGGGGGCACAGATACGCAGTATTTT,CASGSGAGGAGGTDTQYF
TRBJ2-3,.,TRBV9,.,TGTGCCAGCAGCGTAGGAACTGGCACAGATACGCAGTATTTT,CASSVGTGTDTQYF
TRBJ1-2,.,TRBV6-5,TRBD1,TGTGCCAGCAGTTACACAGGGGGGACCTATGGCTACACCTTC,CASSYTGGTYGYTF
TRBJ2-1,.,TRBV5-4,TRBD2,TGTGCCAGCAGCTTTTGGGGCGGGGGGCTTTACAATGAGCAGTTCTTC,CASSFWGGGLYNEQFF
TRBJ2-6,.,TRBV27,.,TGTGCCAGCAGTCTTACAGGTACCGGGGCCAACGTCCTGACTTTC,CASSLTGTGANVLTF
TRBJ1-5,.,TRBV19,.,TGTGCCAGTAGTAATCCGGGACGAAGCAATCAGCCCCAGCATTTT,CASSNPGRSNQPQHF
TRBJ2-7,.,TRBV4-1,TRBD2,TGCGCCAGCAGCCAAGGGTTAGCGGGGGGCACCTACGAGCAGTACTTC,CASSQGLAGGTYEQYF
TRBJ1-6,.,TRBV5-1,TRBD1,TGCGCCAGCAGCTGGAGGGGACAGGGCTATAATTCACCCCTCCACTTT,CASSWRGQGYNSPLHF
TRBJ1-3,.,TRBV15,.,TGTGCCACCAGCAGAGATCGGCCCGACCGCAGAGAAAACACCATATATTTT,CATSRDRPDRRENTIYF
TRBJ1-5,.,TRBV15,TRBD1,TGTGCCACCAGAGGAGGGACAGCGTATCAGCCCCAGCATTTT,CATRGGTAYQPQHF
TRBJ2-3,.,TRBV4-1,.,TGCGCCAGCAGCCAAGATCGGGGAGTTGGAGATACGCAGTATTTT,CASSQDRGVGDTQYF
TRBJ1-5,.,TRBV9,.,TGTGCCAGCAGCGGCGGGACTAACAATCAGCCCCAGCATTTT,CASSGGTNNQPQHF
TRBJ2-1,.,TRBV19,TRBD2,TGTGCCAGTACCCACTACGCGGGGGGCGGGAATGAGCAGTTCTTC,CASTHYAGGGNEQFF
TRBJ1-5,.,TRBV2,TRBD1,TGTGCCAGCAGGAGGACAGGCCTAGCTCAGCCCCAGCATTTT,CASRRTGLAQPQHF
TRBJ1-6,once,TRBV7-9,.,TGTGCCAGCAGTGGGGGAGACAGAGCTCTCTATAATTCACCCCTCCACTTT,CASSGGDRALYNSPLHF
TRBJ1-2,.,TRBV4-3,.,TGCGCCAGCAGCCAAAACCGGGACCCTTATGGCTACACCTTC,CASSQNRDPYGYTF
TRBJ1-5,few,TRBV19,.,TGTGCCAGTAGTATAGATACGGCCGCCGGGCAGCCCCAGCATTTT,CASSIDTAAGQPQHF
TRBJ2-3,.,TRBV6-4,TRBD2,TGTGCCAGCAGTGACCTCGGACTAGCACACCCCAGCACAGATACGCAGTATTTT,CASSDLGLAHPSTDTQYF
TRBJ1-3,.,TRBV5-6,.,TGTGCCAGCAGCCCCCTAAGGAAGGGCTCTGGAAACACCATATATTTT,CASSPLRKGSGNTIYF
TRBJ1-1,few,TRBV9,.,TGTGCCAGCAGCGTAGATGCAGGGGCGAACACTGAAGCTTTCTTT,CASSVDAGANTEAFF
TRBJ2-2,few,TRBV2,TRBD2,TGTGCCAGCAGTAAGGGACTAGCGGGGGGGCCCGGGGAGCTGTTTTTT,CASSKGLAGGPGELFF
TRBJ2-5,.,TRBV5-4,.,TGTGCCAGCAGCTTGCTCCTTCTGGGCAAAGAGACCCAGTACTTC,CASSLLLLGKETQYF
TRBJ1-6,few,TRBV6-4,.,TGTGCCAGCAGTGAATTCAGAGGGAATTCACCCCTCCACTTT,CASSEFRGNSPLHF
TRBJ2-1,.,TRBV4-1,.,TGCGCCAGCAGCCAAGATAAGGGGGACGAGCAGTTCTTC,CASSQDKGDEQFF
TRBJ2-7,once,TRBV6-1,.,TGTGCCAGCAGTGAAGGAACAGGAGTCTACGAGCAGTACTTC,CASSEGTGVYEQYF
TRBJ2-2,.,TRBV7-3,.,TGTGCCAGCAGCCCCATTTTGGCTGCGGGACCAATGGGCACCGGGGAGCTGTTTTTT,CASSPILAAGPMGTGELFF
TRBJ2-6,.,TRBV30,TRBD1,TGTGCCTGGAGTACAGGGGGCTCTGGGGCCAACGTCCTGACTTTC,CAWSTGGSGANVLTF
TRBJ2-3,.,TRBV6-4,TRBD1,TGTGCCAGCAGTGACTCACCAGGGGGCAACGCAGATACGCAGTATTTT,CASSDSPGGNADTQYF
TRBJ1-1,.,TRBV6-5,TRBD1,TGTGCCAGCAGCTACACAACCGGGACAGGGACTGAAGCTTTCTTT,CASSYTTGTGTEAFF
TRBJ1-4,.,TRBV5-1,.,TGCGCCAGCAGCTTGGATAGGTTCGGGAATGATGAAAAACTGTTTTTT,CASSLDRFGNDEKLFF
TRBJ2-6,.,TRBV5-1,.,TGCGCCAGCTTCGCAGGTTCACAAAGTCGGGCCAACGTCCTGACTTTC,CASFAGSQSRANVLTF
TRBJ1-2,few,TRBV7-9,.,TGTGCCAGCAGCGCGCTCGGTCGCTATGGCTACACCTTC,CASSALGRYGYTF
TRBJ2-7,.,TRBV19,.,TGTGCCAGTAGTAAGGGTGAGGGTCTAGGCGAGCAGTACTTC,CASSKGEGLGEQYF
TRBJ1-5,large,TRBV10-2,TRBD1,TGCGCCAGCGGGAAGACCTTGGGGACAGCCCACAATCAGCCCCAGCATTTT,CASGKTLGTAHNQPQHF
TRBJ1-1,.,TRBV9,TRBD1,TGTGCCAGCAGCGTAGTTTTAGGGGGCCCAGCTTTCTTT,CASSVVLGGPAFF
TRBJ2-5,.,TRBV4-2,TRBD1,TGTGCCAGCAGCCGGGCCGGGGGAGCAGGGGGCTGGGAGACCCAGTACTTC,CASSRAGGAGGWETQYF
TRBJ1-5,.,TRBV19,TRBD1,TGTGCCAGTAGAGGACAGGGGGTAAATCAGCCCCAGCATTTT,CASRGQGVNQPQHF
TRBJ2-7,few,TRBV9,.,TGTGCCAGCAGCGTAGAAACAGGATTAGGGTACGAGCAGTACTTC,CASSVETGLGYEQYF
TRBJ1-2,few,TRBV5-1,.,TGCGCCAGCAGCTCATCCGCTAACTATGGCTACACCTTC,CASSSSANYGYTF
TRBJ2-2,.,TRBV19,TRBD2,TGTGCCAGTAGTATGAAGGGACTAGCGGTCGGGGAGCTGTTTTTT,CASSMKGLAVGELFF
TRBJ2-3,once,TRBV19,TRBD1,TGTGCCAGTAGTATTTTCCGGGACAGGCCAGAAAAAGGAGATACGCAGTATTTT,CASSIFRDRPEKGDTQYF
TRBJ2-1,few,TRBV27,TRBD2,TGTGCCAGCAGGGGCGGGACAGGGGGACTAGCGGGGTACAATGAGCAGTTCTTC,CASRGGTGGLAGYNEQFF
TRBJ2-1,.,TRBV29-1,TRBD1,TGCAGCGTTGGGGGACAGAACTCCTACAATGAGCAGTTCTTC,CSVGGQNSYNEQFF
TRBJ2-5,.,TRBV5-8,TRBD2,TGTGCCAGCAGCCACCGGGGGGAAGGGGAGACCCAGTACTTC,CASSHRGEGETQYF
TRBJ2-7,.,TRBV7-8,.,TGTGCCAGCCGGCAACTACAGGGTGCTAGTCAGGAGCAGTACTTC,CASRQLQGASQEQYF
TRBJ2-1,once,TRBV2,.,TGTGCCAGCAGGGAGCAGGTCCATGAGCAGTTCTTC,CASREQVHEQFF
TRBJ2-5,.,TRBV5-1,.,TGCGCCAGCGGGGGACAAGAGACCCAGTACTTC,CASGGQETQYF
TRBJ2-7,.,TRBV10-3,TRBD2,TGTGCCATCAGCGGGGGAGGGTCCATCGAGCAGTACTTC,CAISGGGSIEQYF
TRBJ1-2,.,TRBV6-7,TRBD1,TGTGCCAGCAGTTACCAGGGGGTTAACTATGGCTACACCTTC,CASSYQGVNYGYTF
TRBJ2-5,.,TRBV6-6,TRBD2,TGTGCCAGCAGCCCCACGGGGGGGCGAGAGACCCAGTACTTC,CASSPTGGRETQYF